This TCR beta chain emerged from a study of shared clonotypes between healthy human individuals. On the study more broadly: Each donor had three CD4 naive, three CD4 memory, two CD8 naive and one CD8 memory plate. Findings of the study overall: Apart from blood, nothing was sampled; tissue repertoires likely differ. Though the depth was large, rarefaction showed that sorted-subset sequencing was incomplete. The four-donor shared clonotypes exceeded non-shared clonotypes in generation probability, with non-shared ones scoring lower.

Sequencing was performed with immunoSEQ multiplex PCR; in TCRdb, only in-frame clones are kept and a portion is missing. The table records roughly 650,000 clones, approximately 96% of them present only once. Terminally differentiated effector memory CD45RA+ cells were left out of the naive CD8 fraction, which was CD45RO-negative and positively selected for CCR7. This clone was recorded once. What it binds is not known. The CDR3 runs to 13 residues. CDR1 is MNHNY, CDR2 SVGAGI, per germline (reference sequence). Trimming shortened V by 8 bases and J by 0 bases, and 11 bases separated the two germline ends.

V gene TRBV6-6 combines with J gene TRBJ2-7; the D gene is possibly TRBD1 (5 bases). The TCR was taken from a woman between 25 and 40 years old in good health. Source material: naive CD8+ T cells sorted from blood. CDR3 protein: CASQLDSSYEQYF. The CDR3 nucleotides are TGTGCCAGCCAACTCGACAGCTCCTACGAGCAGTACTTC.